This T cell receptor beta chain was found in a study of blood T cell repertoires in COVID-19. V lost 4 bases, J lost 6 bases, and 6 bases stayed unmatched. This CDR3 has 15 amino acids. Germline V gives CDR1 SGHNT, CDR2 YYREEE (reference sequence). Generated by immunoSEQ multiplex PCR, the TCRdb table keeps only in-frame clones and is missing some. Of approximately 300,000 clones in the sample, around 83% are singletons; the top ten hold 0.95% to 1.5%. The sample was peripheral blood. This chain connects TRBV5-4 to TRBJ1-6; 8 bases align to TRBD1. This clonotype was obtained from a woman in her fifties or sixties with acute or convalescent COVID-19. For the CDR3, the DNA is TGTGCCAGCAGCCTGACAGGGGATAGTAATTCACCCCTCCACTTT. The encoded protein is CASSLTGDSNSPLHF.